Here is one T cell receptor (beta chain) with its context. These data come from a study of blood T cell repertoires in COVID-19. Study details: COVID-19 samples, acute and convalescent, were from the United States, Italy and Spain. The cDNA or gDNA used as material had been derived from T cells, B-cell-depleted T cells, or PBMCs.

In the authors' workflow: Counts of nucleated cells, estimated from reference gene primer amplification, were obtained. The table came from immunoSEQ multiplex PCR; TCRdb's copy has only in-frame clones and leaves some out. V, J and clone size derive from that table, while D and trimming were established from the DNA sequence. The table lists under 300,000 clones, roughly 81% of them singletons, with 4% in the top ten. In germline, CDR1 is MNHEY, CDR2 SVGAGI. V lost 6 bases and J 2 bases, leaving 16 bases between the germline ends. CDR3 length: 15 amino acids. Sequences were obtained from peripheral blood. V is TRBV6-5 and J is TRBJ1-1, with D uncertain. The clonotype originates from a middle-aged man with acute or convalescent COVID-19. The CDR3 coding sequence is TGTGCCAGCAGCCCCGGGGAGGGAGCCAACACTGAAGCTTTCTTT. It specifies CASSPGEGANTEAFF.